The sequence of this TCR beta chain was determined in a study of response to subunit inactivated influenza vaccine (dated by TCRdb to 2017 to 2018). In terms of the full investigation: To follow how T cells responded to a trivalent subunit inactivated influenza vaccine, the researchers relied on deep quantitative profiling of the T cell receptor repertoire.

Trimming accounts for 1 base at V and 9 bases at J, while the number of junction bases matched to no gene is 13. The CDR3 numbers 18 residues from cysteine through phenylalanine. The sequence is cut down to CDR3 DNA, 54 bases in frame from base 1. According to the germline V gene, CDR1 reads SGHDN and CDR2 reads FVKESK. Receptor amplification or capture employed RT-PCR. The listed sequencing device is Illumina HiSeq 2500. The public reads were reprocessed in TCRdb via fastp at Q25 and MiXCR, keeping in-frame beta chains. Every entry covers one CDR3 protein and lists the most common genes and DNA from its rows. In this sample the table shows 500,000 to 650,000 distinct CDR3 sequences, 7.6% of which occur a single time. Approximately 12% of the sample rests with the top ten. Broad study findings and their caveats: It was suggested by the authors that each seasonal influenza vaccination may recruit only a limited number of new T cells.

In this sample, this clonotype turned up many times. It has no known antigen specificity. No base quality information exists; no much larger clone differs at one position. This sample comprised PBMCs from blood, obtained around 2 years after vaccination. In this chain, TRBV14 is recombined with TRBJ2-1, and TRBD2 matches 12 of the central bases. This sequence originates from a man aged 45 to 70 who received an inactivated influenza vaccine. Donor details come from another sample of the same person, matched by shared clones. The CDR3 corresponds to CASSQVSSWLAGGSEQFF. The nucleotides read TGTGCCAGCAGCCAAGTCAGTTCCTGGCTAGCGGGGGGGTCTGAGCAGTTCTTC.